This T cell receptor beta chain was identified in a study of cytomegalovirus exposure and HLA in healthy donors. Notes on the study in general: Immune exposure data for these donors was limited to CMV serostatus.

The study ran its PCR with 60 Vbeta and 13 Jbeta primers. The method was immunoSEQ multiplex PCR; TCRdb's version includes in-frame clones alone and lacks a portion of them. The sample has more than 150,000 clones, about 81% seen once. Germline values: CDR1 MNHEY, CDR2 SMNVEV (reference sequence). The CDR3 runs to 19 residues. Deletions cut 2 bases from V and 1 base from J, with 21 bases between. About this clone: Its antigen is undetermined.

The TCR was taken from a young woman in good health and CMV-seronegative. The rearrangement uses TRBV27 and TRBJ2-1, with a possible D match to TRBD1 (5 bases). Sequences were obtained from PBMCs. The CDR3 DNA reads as TGTGCCAGCAGTTTAAATGACAGAAACCTAGATCCTTCCTACAATGAGCAGTTCTTC. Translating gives CASSLNDRNLDPSYNEQFF.